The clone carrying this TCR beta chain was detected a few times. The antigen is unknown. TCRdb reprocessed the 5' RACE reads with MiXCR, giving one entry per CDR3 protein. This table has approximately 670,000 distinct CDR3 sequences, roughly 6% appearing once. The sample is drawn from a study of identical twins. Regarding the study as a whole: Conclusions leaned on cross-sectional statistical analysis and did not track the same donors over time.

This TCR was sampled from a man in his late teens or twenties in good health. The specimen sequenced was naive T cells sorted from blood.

In DNA form, the CDR3 reads TGTGCCAGCACCTTAGGGGCGAGCTCTGGGGCCAACGTCCTGACTTTC. Translated: CASTLGASSGANVLTF. This sequence joins TRBV6-1 and TRBJ2-6; possible D gene TRBD1, 5 bases. The CDR3 has 16 amino acids. Deletions cut 7 bases from V and 0 bases from J, with 13 bases between. The germline gives CDR1 MNHNS, CDR2 SASEGT.